These 30 T cell receptor beta chains were all obtained from the same sample, sequenced in a study of regulatory T cells in long-lasting Graves disease. Building the TCR beta libraries relied on iRepertoire HTBI primers, and CDR3 regions underwent Arm-PCR. MiXCR, applied by TCRdb to the multiplex PCR reads, yields one record per CDR3 protein. The data hold more than 300,000 distinct CDR3 sequences, with 10% to 15% observed a single time. As for time point: newly diagnosed GD, antithyroid drugs for less than 3 months. RNA extracted from PBMCs served as the sequencing template. These data also featured in a second study, about T cells in Graves' hyperthyroidism and ophthalmopathy.

Sequenced here: peripheral blood mononuclear cells (PBMCs), sampled at new diagnosis, from a patient treated with antithyroid drugs. The receptors come from a young woman with Graves disease.

This clonotype was detected ten times or more. The chain is built from TRBV20-1 and TRBJ2-1; D is unresolved. Trimming pared 4 bases from V and 3 bases from J, leaving 13 bases between. CDR3 size: 14 residues. CDR1 is DFQATT, CDR2 SNEGSKA, per germline (reference sequence). CDR3 coding DNA: TGCAGTGCTAAGGACCCGTACGACTACAATGAGCAGTTCTTC. Residues: CSAKDPYDYNEQFF.

The V call is TRBV6-5, the J call TRBJ2-2; D unresolved. This CDR3 is built from 16 residues. Germline CDR1 and CDR2: MNHEY and SVGAGI. Deletions cut 4 bases from V and 1 base from J, with 13 bases between. The CDR3 nucleotides read TGTGCCAGCAGTTCCCAGTGGCTGGGGAACACCGGGGAGCTGTTTTTT. It is translated as CASSSQWLGNTGELFF.

This clonotype was found many times. V is TRBV6-2 or TRBV6-3 and J is TRBJ1-5; D is undetermined. Per germline, CDR1 MNHEY and CDR2 SVGEGT. The V end lost 2 bases, the J end lost 3 bases, and 17 bases lay between the germline ends. This CDR3 is built from 17 residues. The CDR3 region has the DNA TGTGCCAGCAGTTACGTGGGCGGATTTCAGCTCAATCAGCCCCAGCATTTT. It specifies CASSYVGGFQLNQPQHF.

This clonotype was recorded many times. V usage is TRBV7-3 and J usage is TRBJ2-1; a possible D gene is TRBD2 (5 bases). Germline V gene lookup returns CDR1 SGHTA and CDR2 FQGTGA. Trimming pared 5 bases from V and 12 bases from J, leaving 17 bases between. The CDR3 has 13 residues. CDR3 DNA sequence: TGTGCCAGCAGCCATTCAGCGGCTCGGGTGCAGTTCTTC. It is translated as CASSHSAARVQFF.

The sample holds many counts of this clonotype. As DNA, the CDR3 is TGTGCCAGCAGGGTAAAAAATATCGGGGCAGGTTACGGCTACACCTTC. This translates into CASRVKNIGAGYGYTF. The chain combines TRBV28 with TRBJ1-2, with D tentatively TRBD1 (5 bases). Trimming removed 6 bases from V and 8 bases from J, with 25 bases in between. The germline V gene has CDR1 MDHEN and CDR2 SYDVKM. The length of the CDR3 is 16 residues.

This clonotype occurred a few times. The rearrangement uses TRBV4-1 and TRBJ2-5; 7 nucleotides agree with TRBD2. This CDR3 has 14 residues. CDR1 MGHRA and CDR2 YSYEKL come from the germline V gene. V trimming: 8 bases; J trimming: 3 bases; junction bases outside the gene matches: 9. The CDR3 coding sequence is TGCGCCAGCGCCCCCAGGGACTACGAAGAGACCCAGTACTTC. Its protein product is CASAPRDYEETQYF.

The table lists this clonotype with a few counts. The V gene is TRBV20-1, the J gene TRBJ2-2, with D possibly matching TRBD2 (6 bases). Germline-derived CDR1 and CDR2 are DFQATT and SNEGSKA (reference sequence). There are 13 residues in the CDR3. V dropped 3 bases and J dropped 7 bases, with 12 bases sitting between them. The CDR3 nucleotides read TGCAGTGCTAGGAGGGAGGCGAACGGGGAGCTGTTTTTT. Its protein is CSARREANGELFF.

This clonotype was seen many times. This sequence joins TRBV12-3 or TRBV12-4 and TRBJ2-1; no clear D gene. The V end was cut by 5 bases, the J end by 9 bases, with 11 bases between. The CDR3 extends over 12 amino acids. CDR3 in amino acids: CASSIIPGEQFF. In nucleotides, the CDR3 is TGTGCCAGCAGTATCATACCGGGTGAGCAGTTCTTC.

The sample holds a few counts of this clonotype. CDR3 nucleotides: TGCAGTGCCACAACTCAAACTAGCGGACTTTACAATGAGCAGTTCTTC. Protein: CSATTQTSGLYNEQFF. The chain combines TRBV20-1 with TRBJ2-5; 8 nucleotides line up with TRBD2. The J call may be in error: the DNA end matches TRBJ2-1 better. Looked up from germline, CDR1 is DFQATT and CDR2 is SNEGSKA (reference sequence). This CDR3 has 16 residues.

This clonotype has ten or more counts. The J gene is TRBJ1-1, the V gene TRBV12-3 or TRBV12-4; 7 bases map to TRBD1. The ends lost 7 bases at V and 3 bases at J; junction bases unmatched: 5. This CDR3 is built from 13 residues. The CDR3 DNA reads TGTGCCAGCACCTGGGACAGAGACACTGAAGCTTTCTTT. Translation: CASTWDRDTEAFF.

This clonotype was seen repeatedly, ten times or more. V gene TRBV3-1 combines with J gene TRBJ2-1; D is perhaps TRBD1 (6 bases). Germline V CDR1 and CDR2: LGHDT, YNNKEL (reference sequence). The CDR3 is made up of 13 amino acids. The V and J ends lost 4 bases and 6 bases respectively, with 10 bases between them. The CDR3 DNA reads as TGTGCCAGCAGCCTTCAACAGGGCAATGAGCAGTTCTTC. Translated, it gives CASSLQQGNEQFF.

This clonotype was picked up many times. The rearrangement joins TRBV29-1 to TRBJ2-2, with no clear D. The V and J ends lost 4 bases and 2 bases respectively, with 8 bases between them. The CDR3 totals 13 residues. From germline, CDR1 is SQVTM and CDR2 ANQGSEA. The CDR3 region has the DNA TGCAGCGTTGTACAGACTAACACCGGGGAGCTGTTTTTT. Amino acid sequence: CSVVQTNTGELFF.

This clonotype was detected many times. The rearrangement uses TRBV12-3 or TRBV12-4 and TRBJ1-2; D is undetermined. The CDR3 totals 12 residues. V was shortened by 3 bases and J by 4 bases, with 6 bases between the two germline ends. The CDR3 sequence: CASSFAFYGYTF. The CDR3, as DNA: TGTGCCAGCAGTTTTGCCTTCTATGGCTACACCTTC.

The sample holds a few counts of this clonotype. This chain connects TRBV18 to TRBJ1-1; maybe TRBD1 (5 bases). CDR1 KGHSH and CDR2 LQKENI come from the germline V gene. V gave up 0 bases and J gave up 11 bases, with 10 bases separating them. There are 12 residues in the CDR3. This chain's CDR3 is CASSPPGERAFF. Here the CDR3 DNA reads TGTGCCAGCTCACCACCAGGGGAGCGGGCTTTCTTT.

This clonotype has ten or more counts. V gene TRBV28 combines with J gene TRBJ2-4; 9 bases match TRBD2. Germline CDR1 MDHEN, CDR2 SYDVKM. After removal of 6 bases from V and 6 bases from J, the junction contained 6 bases not matched to a gene. The CDR3 totals 14 residues. CDR3 residues: CASRREGLGNIQYF. The DNA of the CDR3 is TGTGCCAGCAGGCGGGAGGGCCTCGGAAACATTCAGTACTTC. Full variable domain (outside the CDR3, taken from reference TRBV28 and TRBJ2-4): DVKVTQSSRYLVKRTGEKVFLECVQDMDHENMFWYRQDPGLGLRLIYFSYDVKMKEKGDIPEGYSVSREKKERFSLILESASTNQTSMYLCASRREGLGNIQYFGAGTRLSVL.

This clonotype was seen at least ten times. The V call is TRBV5-1, the J call TRBJ1-6; tentative D call: TRBD1 (6 bases). Per the germline V gene, CDR1 is SGHRS and CDR2 is YFSETQ. The V end lost 0 bases, the J end lost 7 bases, and 8 bases lay between the germline ends. The CDR3 contains 14 residues. This CDR3 is CASSLVRGNSPLHF. For the CDR3, the DNA is TGCGCCAGCAGCTTGGTTAGGGGGAATTCACCCCTCCACTTT.

The J gene is TRBJ2-3, the V gene TRBV20-1; D unresolved. CDR1 and CDR2 (germline): DFQATT, SNEGSKA (reference sequence). The V end lost 1 base, the J end lost 0 bases, and 5 bases lay between the germline ends. The CDR3 is 13 residues long. CDR3 bases: TGCAGTGCTAGAGGCCTCAGCACAGATACGCAGTATTTT. It translates to CSARGLSTDTQYF.

This clonotype was counted at least ten times. The chain employs TRBV12-3 or TRBV12-4 and TRBJ1-6; possibly TRBD1 for D (6 bases). V lost 5 bases and J 9 bases, leaving 14 bases between the germline ends. The CDR3 extends over 14 amino acids. CDR3 sequence: CASSGTGTISPLHF. The CDR3, as DNA: TGTGCCAGCAGTGGCACCGGGACAATTTCACCCCTCCACTTT.

This clonotype has at least ten counts. The CDR3 sequence is CASSLYLGNTGELFF. The CDR3 nucleotides are TGTGCCAGCAGTTTGTACCTAGGTAACACCGGGGAGCTGTTTTTT. This sequence joins TRBV28 and TRBJ2-2; D remains ambiguous. Trimming took 3 bases from V and 2 from J, leaving 10 bases between them. The CDR3 consists of 15 residues. Germline loops: CDR1 MDHEN, CDR2 SYDVKM.

This clonotype was recorded many times. V is TRBV5-1 and J is TRBJ2-1; no definite D call. V gave up 8 bases and J gave up 7 bases, with 28 bases separating them. Per the germline V gene, CDR1 is SGHRS and CDR2 is YFSETQ. The length of the CDR3 is 17 residues. The CDR3 sequence is CARILKKGGRLGNEQFF. CDR3 coding DNA: TGCGCCAGAATCTTGAAGAAGGGTGGACGCTTGGGGAATGAGCAGTTCTTC.

As concerns this clonotype: A read error may explain this, as a much larger clone is one base away. The chain couples TRBV12-3 or TRBV12-4 to TRBJ1-1; D remains unclear. The CDR3 is made up of 12 amino acids. The DNA of the CDR3 is TGTGCCGGCAGCCTCGGACGGAGGGAAGCTTTCTTT. Translating gives CAGSLGRREAFF.

Concerning this clonotype: This may be a read error: a much more frequent sequence differs by one nucleotide. CDR3 DNA: TGTGCCGGCAGAATTCTAGCGGGCCACCAAGAGACCCAGTACTTC. Its protein is CAGRILAGHQETQYF. V usage is TRBV2 and J usage is TRBJ2-5; 8 nucleotides line up with TRBD2. The CDR3 is 15 residues long. The V gene's germline CDR1 is SNHLY and CDR2 FYNNEI. The full variable domain, completed using reference TRBV2 and TRBJ2-5, is EPEVTQTPSHQVTQMGQEVILRCVPISNHLYFYWYRQILGQKVEFLVSFYNNEISEKSEIFDDQFSVERPDGSNFTLKIRSTKLEDSAMYFCAGRILAGHQETQYFGPGTRLLVL.

This clonotype was seen ten or more times. This chain links TRBV7-9 with TRBJ1-2; D is undetermined. The ends were cut back, 0 bases at V and 4 bases at J, with 9 bases in the middle. The CDR3 totals 14 residues. Germline V gene data show CDR1 as SEHNR and CDR2 as FQNEAQ (reference sequence). The CDR3 spells CASSLASWPYGYTF. CDR3 DNA: TGTGCCAGCAGCTTAGCGTCCTGGCCCTATGGCTACACCTTC.

This clonotype was recorded many times. The rearrangement uses TRBV7-2 and TRBJ1-3; D unclear. There are 12 residues in the CDR3. CDR1 is SGHTA and CDR2 is FQGNSA in the germline V gene. V was pared by 5 bases and J by 7 bases, with 9 bases between. CDR3 region: CASSRRSNTIYF. The CDR3 region has the DNA TGTGCCAGCAGCCGGAGGTCCAACACCATATATTTT.

This clonotype was picked up many times. The V and J genes are TRBV11-2 and TRBJ2-2; TRBD1 or TRBD2 may be the D gene (6 bases each). The CDR3 has 19 amino acids. Germline assignment: CDR1 SGHAT and CDR2 FQNNGV. Between the trimmed V and J ends, which lost 1 base and 3 bases, there was a span of 21 bases. The CDR3 region is CASSLVAGQRLYDTGELFF. CDR3 sequence (DNA): TGTGCCAGCAGCTTAGTGGCGGGACAACGTTTGTATGACACCGGGGAGCTGTTTTTT.

The gene calls are TRBV13 and TRBJ1-5, with no clear D. CDR3 length equals 14 residues. Germline lookup yields CDR1 PRHDT and CDR2 FYEKMQ (reference sequence). Trimming pared 0 bases from V and 7 bases from J, leaving 10 bases between. The CDR3 sequence: CASSLGGGHQPQHF. CDR3 nucleotide sequence: TGTGCCAGCAGCTTAGGGGGCGGGCACCAGCCCCAGCATTTT.

This clonotype was seen ten or more times. The chain recombines TRBV19 with TRBJ1-2, with TRBD1 as a possible D gene (5 bases). This CDR3 has 13 residues. Germline lookup yields CDR1 LNHDA and CDR2 SQIVND (reference sequence). With 1 base removed from V and 7 bases from J, the gap between germline ends came to 10 bases. CDR3 residues: CASSIVTELGYTF. CDR3 bases: TGTGCCAGTAGTATAGTGACAGAGCTTGGCTACACCTTC.

The gene calls are TRBV27 and TRBJ2-1, with a tentative D call TRBD2 (6 bases). The V gene lost 6 bases and the J gene lost 7 bases, with 19 bases spanning the gap. Germline V gene lookup returns CDR1 MNHEY and CDR2 SMNVEV (reference sequence). CDR3 size: 15 residues. In DNA, the CDR3 is TGTGCCAGCAGCTCCCATGGGGGGTTGAGAAATGAGCAGTTCTTC. Translating it yields CASSSHGGLRNEQFF.

This clonotype was recorded many times. The V and J genes are TRBV5-1 and TRBJ2-2; 7 bases match TRBD2. The CDR3 contains 13 residues. CDR1 is SGHRS and CDR2 is YFSETQ in the germline V gene. Losses at the gene ends were 4 bases for V and 6 bases for J; bases not matched to a gene: 3. CDR3 sequence reads: CASSPGLAGELFF. DNA for the CDR3: TGCGCCAGCAGCCCAGGACTAGCCGGGGAGCTGTTTTTT.

This clonotype was seen many times. The rearrangement links TRBV7-2 to TRBJ1-5; the D is unclear. The germline CDR1 and CDR2 sequences are SGHTA and FQGNSA. The CDR3 is 14 amino acids. Deletions cut 5 bases from V and 2 bases from J, with 10 bases between. DNA of the CDR3: TGTGCCAGCAGCGCCGGAAGCGGCAATCAGCCCCAGCATTTT. It codes for CASSAGSGNQPQHF.